The 11 T cell receptor beta chains below all came from one sample that was sequenced in a study of T cell clusters in autoimmune cytopenias (dated by TCRdb to about 2019). The sequencing machine was an Illumina MiSeq. To amplify TRB rearrangements, a touch-down multiplex PCR protocol was run with the TRB-A and TRB-B primer pools combined in a single tube. The reads were reprocessed in TCRdb, with one entry per CDR3 protein sequence and no accompanying DNA. The sample's own table lists about 3,800 distinct CDR3 sequences. The ten top clones hold about 15% of the sample. For each sample, TRB amplification used 200 to 300 ng of peripheral blood genomic DNA, equal to some 37,000 genome equivalents. In addition, the sample was reused for a study of T cell repertoires in aging, cancer and after chemotherapy.

Sequenced material: peripheral blood. The receptor set was obtained from a human donor in good health.

This clonotype is labeled medium-sized based on frequency. This chain joins TRBV6-5 and TRBJ2-5; with no DNA, the TCRdb D assignment of TRBD1 cannot be verified. CDR3 size: 15 residues. CDR1 and CDR2 (germline): MNHEY, SVGAGI. CDR3 amino acids: CASGAGGYSQETQYF.

V gene TRBV6-4 combines with J gene TRBJ2-1; TCRdb indicates TRBD2, and absent DNA this call remains unverified. The CDR3 has 13 amino acids. Germline V CDR1 and CDR2: MRHNA, SNTAGT. The CDR3 protein is CASSRFRENEQFF.

V is TRBV10-1 and J is TRBJ2-2; there is no DNA to check the TCRdb D call of TRBD2. Germline V gene sequence: CDR1 WNHNN, CDR2 SYGVQD (reference sequence). This CDR3 region has 17 residues. The CDR3 region is CASSDPGLAGNTGELFF.

The rearrangement uses TRBV7-9 and TRBJ2-7; TCRdb's D call of TRBD2 is untestable without DNA. CDR3 length equals 14 residues. CDR1 is SEHNR and CDR2 is FQNEAQ in the germline V gene (reference sequence). The CDR3 protein is CASSSSGNSYEQYF.

The chain has TRBV20-1 and TRBJ2-5. This CDR3 is 13 amino acids long. The germline CDR1 and CDR2 sequences are DFQATT and SNEGSKA (reference sequence). CDR3: CSARIPAQETQYF.

This clonotype shows up as medium-sized (0.01 to 0.1%) by frequency. The chain carries TRBV18 and TRBJ2-1; TCRdb picks TRBD1, but there is no DNA to check that call. This CDR3 region has 17 residues. CDR1 is KGHSH, CDR2 LQKENI, per germline. CDR3 in amino acids: CASSSDTLIGVGDEQFF.

This clonotype counts as medium-sized by frequency. This chain uses TRBV29-1 with TRBJ2-7; TCRdb proposes TRBD1, but this gene call is untestable without DNA. Germline-derived CDR1 and CDR2 are SQVTM and ANQGSEA. This CDR3 comprises 15 residues. CDR3 sequence reads: CSVAAGTGSFYEQYF.

This clonotype is labeled medium-sized based on frequency. The V and J genes are TRBV5-5 and TRBJ2-3. The CDR3 is made up of 14 amino acids. Looked up from germline, CDR1 is SGHKS and CDR2 is YYEKEE (reference sequence). CDR3 amino acids: CASSFAPSTDTQYF.

This clonotype is labeled medium-sized based on frequency. The chain joins TRBV6-1 to TRBJ2-2. Germline V gene lookup returns CDR1 MNHNS and CDR2 SASEGT. This CDR3 is built from 15 residues. The CDR3 region is CASNLMVGNTGELFF.

Judged by frequency, this clonotype is medium-sized (0.01 to 0.1%). The V gene is TRBV5-6, the J gene TRBJ2-3; as DNA is missing, the TRBD2 call by TCRdb cannot be tested. Germline values: CDR1 SGHDT, CDR2 YYEEEE. The CDR3 totals 16 residues. The CDR3 is CASSQLTRGVAYTQYF.

Frequency places this clonotype as medium-sized. The V gene is TRBV6-6, the J gene TRBJ2-1; lacking DNA, the TRBD1 call made by TCRdb goes unchecked. There are 15 residues in the CDR3. The germline V gene encodes CDR1 MNHNY and CDR2 SVGAGI (reference sequence). The CDR3: CASRTRKIGGNEQFF.